This T cell receptor beta chain derives from a study of Graves' ophthalmopathy and Graves' hyperthyroidism. Study-level information: Researchers classed hyperthyroidism as stable given no ophthalmopathy within 18 months of follow-up.

Using RNA transcripts, the TCR beta CDR3 regions were amplified. After a first-round RT-PCR with HTBI primers, a second-round multiplex PCR was run. TCRdb ran MiXCR on the multiplex PCR reads and lists one entry per CDR3 protein. The repertoire holds approximately 1.2 million distinct CDR3 sequences, with 35% to 45% as singletons. The V end was cut by 7 bases, the J end by 2 bases, with 18 bases between. Germline V gene data show CDR1 as SGDLS and CDR2 as YYNGEE. This CDR3 comprises 15 residues. The chain employs TRBV9 and TRBJ1-1, with D possibly matching TRBD1 (6 bases). Specimen: peripheral blood or thyroid tissue (not recorded which). The clonotype originates from an adult man with Graves' hyperthyroidism. The CDR3 here is CASSPYRTANTEAFF. The CDR3, as DNA: TGTGCCAGCTCACCATACAGGACAGCCAACACTGAAGCTTTCTTT.